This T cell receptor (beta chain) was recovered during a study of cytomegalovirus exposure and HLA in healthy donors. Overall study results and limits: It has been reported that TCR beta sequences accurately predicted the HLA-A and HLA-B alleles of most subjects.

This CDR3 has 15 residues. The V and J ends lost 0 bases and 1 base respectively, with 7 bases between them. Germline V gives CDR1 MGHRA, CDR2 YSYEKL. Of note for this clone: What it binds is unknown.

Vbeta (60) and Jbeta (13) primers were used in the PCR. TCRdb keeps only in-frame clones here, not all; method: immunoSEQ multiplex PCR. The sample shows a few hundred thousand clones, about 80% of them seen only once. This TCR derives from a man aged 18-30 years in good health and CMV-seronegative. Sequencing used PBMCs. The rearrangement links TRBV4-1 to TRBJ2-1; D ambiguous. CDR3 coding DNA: TGCGCCAGCAGCCAAGATGCCGGTTCCTACAATGAGCAGTTCTTC. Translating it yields CASSQDAGSYNEQFF.